A single sample gave rise to the 14 T cell receptor beta chains below, sequenced in a study of blood T cell repertoires in COVID-19. Clones were sequenced by immunoSEQ multiplex PCR, and TCRdb holds only the in-frame ones, with some missing. This table holds almost 80,000 clones, around 90% found once. Input material: peripheral blood. These receptors came from an elderly woman with acute or convalescent COVID-19.

This chain uses TRBV7-2 with TRBJ1-5; D not certain. Germline V gives CDR1 SGHTA, CDR2 FQGNSA. CDR3 size: 15 residues. V gave up 1 base and J gave up 1 base, with 8 bases separating them. CDR3 nucleotides: TGTGCCAGCAGCTTAGAGGGAGGCAGCAATCAGCCCCAGCATTTT. Translation: CASSLEGGSNQPQHF.

The rearrangement links TRBV12-3 or TRBV12-4 to TRBJ1-2, with D unclear. Trimming pared 2 bases from V and 6 bases from J, leaving 7 bases between. The CDR3 has 12 residues. CDR3 DNA sequence: TGTGCCAGCAGTTTACGGCAGGATGGCTACACCTTC. Its translation is CASSLRQDGYTF.

This chain connects TRBV6-5 to TRBJ2-3, with 10 bases aligning to TRBD1. From germline, CDR1 is MNHEY and CDR2 SVGAGI. The CDR3 loop spans 14 amino acids. V dropped 7 bases and J dropped 3; count of bases not matched to a gene: 4. CDR3 sequence (DNA): TGTGCCAGCACCCGGGACAGGGGAACAGATACGCAGTATTTT. Protein: CASTRDRGTDTQYF.

The V call is TRBV3-1 (or the pseudogene TRBV3-2), the J call TRBJ1-1, with 10 bases fitting TRBD1. This CDR3 contains 13 residues. Trimming took 5 bases from V and 11 from J; bases not matched to a gene: 8. Germline V gene lookup returns CDR1 LGHDT and CDR2 YNNKEL (reference sequence). As DNA, the CDR3 is TGTGCCAGCAGCGAATGGACAGGGGGAACGGCTTTCTTT. It is translated as CASSEWTGGTAFF.

This chain joins TRBV19 and TRBJ2-2; TRBD1 might be the D (5 bases). Germline V gene sequence: CDR1 LNHDA, CDR2 SQIVND (reference sequence). Trimming cost V 5 bases and J 1 base, with 8 bases left between them. This CDR3 is 14 amino acids long. Written as DNA, the CDR3 is TGTGCCAGTAGTGATAGGGGGAACACCGGGGAGCTGTTTTTT. Its translation is CASSDRGNTGELFF.

The V and J genes are TRBV2 and TRBJ1-6, with TRBD1 matching over 8 bases. CDR1 is SNHLY, CDR2 FYNNEI, per germline. The V gene end was trimmed by 7 bases and the J gene end by 7 bases; junction bases not matched to a gene: 6. This CDR3 is built from 14 residues. For the CDR3, the DNA is TGTGCCAGCATTCCGGACAGGGCCAATTCACCCCTCCACTTT. Its protein is CASIPDRANSPLHF.

This clone was counted once. This chain uses TRBV11-3 with TRBJ2-2, with 9 bases fitting TRBD1. J was trimmed by 8 bases and V by 3 bases; bases with no gene match: 7. Germline values: CDR1 SGHNT, CDR2 YENEEA. CDR3 size: 15 residues. CDR3 DNA sequence: TGTGCCAGCAGCTTGACAGGGGGTTGGACAGGGGAGCTGTTTTTT. This sequence encodes CASSLTGGWTGELFF. Based on the CDR3 plus reference TRBV11-3 and TRBJ2-2, the full variable domain is EAGVVQSPRYKIIEKKQPVAFWCNPISGHNTLYWYLQNLGQGPELLIRYENEEAVDDSQLPKDRFSAERLKGVDSTLKIQPAELGDSAVYLCASSLTGGWTGELFFGEGSRLTVL.

V usage is TRBV10-1 and J usage is TRBJ1-4; 8 bases map to TRBD1. After removal of 2 bases from V and 5 bases from J, the junction contained 22 bases not matched to a gene. Germline V gene data show CDR1 as WNHNN and CDR2 as SYGVQD (reference sequence). The CDR3 is 21 amino acids. In nucleotides, the CDR3 is TGCGCCAGCAGTGAGCGACCTTTTAAGGGACAGGTGAAACCCAGAAATGAAAAACTGTTTTTT. Its translation: CASSERPFKGQVKPRNEKLFF.

About this clone: One junction end does not reproduce the germline sequence, and a read error may be involved. V is TRBV10-3 and J is TRBJ2-3; 11 bases agree with TRBD2. The germline V gene has CDR1 ENHRY and CDR2 SYGVKD. The CDR3 is made up of 9 amino acids. The CDR3 DNA follows: TGTGCCATCATAAGGACTAGCGGGTTT. Translating gives CAIIRTSGF.

The gene calls are TRBV4-2 and TRBJ1-2; the D gene is possibly TRBD1 (6 bases). This CDR3 region has 15 residues. V lost 3 bases to trimming and J lost 8 bases, with 19 bases between them. Germline CDR1 and CDR2: LGHNA and YNFKEQ. The CDR3 here is CASSQRDTGGEGYTF. In DNA form, the CDR3 reads TGTGCCAGCAGCCAGAGGGACACGGGAGGAGAAGGCTACACCTTC.

This clone was seen a handful of times. This chain uses TRBV5-1 with TRBJ2-1; 10 nucleotides match TRBD2. This CDR3 contains 15 residues. V was pared by 1 base and J by 6 bases, with 4 bases of the junction left unmatched. Per germline, CDR1 SGHRS and CDR2 YFSETQ. CDR3: CASSLWPSGSNEQFF. The DNA of the CDR3 is TGCGCCAGCAGCTTGTGGCCTAGCGGGAGCAATGAGCAGTTCTTC.

The table lists this clone with a count of one. The chain is built from TRBV28 and TRBJ1-5; D call uncertain. V was cut by 4 bases and J by 0 bases, with 7 bases left in between. This CDR3 spans 14 amino acids. Germline CDR1 reads MDHEN; CDR2 reads SYDVKM. CDR3 sequence: CASSYGVSNQPQHF. The CDR3 coding sequence is TGTGCCAGCAGTTACGGGGTTAGCAATCAGCCCCAGCATTTT.

Notes on this clone: An end of the junction differs from the germline gene, which may be a read error. The V call is TRBV18, the J call TRBJ1-1, with D perhaps matching TRBD1 (5 bases). Per germline, CDR1 KGHSH and CDR2 LQKENI. This CDR3 is 12 amino acids long. CDR3 bases: TGTGCCAGCTCACCACAGGGGTCAGCGACTCTCTTT. The encoded protein is CASSPQGSATLF. The whole variable domain, remainder taken from reference TRBV18 and TRBJ1-1, is NAGVMQNPRHLVRRRGQEARLRCSPMKGHSHVYWYRQLPEEGLKFMVYLQKENIIDESGMPKERFSAEFPKEGPSILRIQQVVRGDSAAYFCASSPQGSATLFGQGTRLTVV.

The V gene is TRBV6-1, the J gene TRBJ1-1; no firm D call. V dropped 2 bases and J dropped 2 bases, with 6 bases sitting between them. Germline V gives CDR1 MNHNS, CDR2 SASEGT. The CDR3 length is 13 residues. The CDR3: CASSESLNTEAFF. The CDR3 DNA reads TGTGCCAGCAGTGAATCCCTTAACACTGAAGCTTTCTTT.